The T cell receptor (beta chain) described here comes from a study of CD8+ T cells in alopecia areata. Whole-study context: Those treated were given oral tofacitinib at 5 to 10 mg twice daily.

With respect to this clone: Its matching antigen is unknown.

Findings and limits, study-wide: During tofacitinib treatment, many expanded lesional clones remained in scalp and blood.

Treatment of the sample: oral pan-JAK inhibitor, 5-10 mg twice daily. The CDR3 has 13 residues. Looked up from germline, CDR1 is SGHDT and CDR2 is YYEEEE. V was clipped by 6 bases and J by 4 bases; unmatched bases: 5. cDNA prepared by RNA extraction and subsequent reverse transcription served as the template for sequencing. Clones were sequenced by immunoSEQ multiplex PCR, and TCRdb holds only the in-frame ones, with some missing. This table holds roughly 150,000 clones, about 56% found once. This TCR was recovered from a human donor with alopecia areata. The V gene is TRBV5-6, the J gene TRBJ2-5, with TRBD2 identical over 8 bases. Here the sequenced sample was CD8+ T cells sorted from blood, taken at week 4, from a patient treated with tofacitinib. DNA for the CDR3: TGTGCCAGCACGGCGGGGGGAAGAGAGACCCAGTACTTC. Protein: CASTAGGRETQYF.